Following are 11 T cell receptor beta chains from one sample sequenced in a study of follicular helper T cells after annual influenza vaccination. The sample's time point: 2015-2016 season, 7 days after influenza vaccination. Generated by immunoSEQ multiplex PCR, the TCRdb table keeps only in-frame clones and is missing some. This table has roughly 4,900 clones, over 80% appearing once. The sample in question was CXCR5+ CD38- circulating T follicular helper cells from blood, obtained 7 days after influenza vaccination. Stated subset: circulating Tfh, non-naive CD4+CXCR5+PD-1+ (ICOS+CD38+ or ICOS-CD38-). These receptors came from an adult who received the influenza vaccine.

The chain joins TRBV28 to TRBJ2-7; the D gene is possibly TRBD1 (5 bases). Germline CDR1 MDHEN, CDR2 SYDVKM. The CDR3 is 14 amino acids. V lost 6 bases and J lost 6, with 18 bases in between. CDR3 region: CASSTPSGLGEQYF. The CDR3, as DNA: TGTGCCAGCAGCACACCTTCAGGGCTAGGCGAGCAGTACTTC.

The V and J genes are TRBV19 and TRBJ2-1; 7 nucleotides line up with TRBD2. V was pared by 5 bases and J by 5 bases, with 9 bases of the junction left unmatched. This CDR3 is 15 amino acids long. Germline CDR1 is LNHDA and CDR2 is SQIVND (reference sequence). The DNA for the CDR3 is TGTGCCAGTAGTGAGTGGCGGGGGAAGGACAATGAGCAGTTCTTC. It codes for CASSEWRGKDNEQFF.

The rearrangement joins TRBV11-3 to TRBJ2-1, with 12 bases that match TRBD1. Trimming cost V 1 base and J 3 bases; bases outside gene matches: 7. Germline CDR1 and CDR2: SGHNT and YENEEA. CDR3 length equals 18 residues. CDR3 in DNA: TGTGCCAGCAGCTTAGGTTTGGGACAGGGGGCTTTCTACAATGAGCAGTTCTTC. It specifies CASSLGLGQGAFYNEQFF. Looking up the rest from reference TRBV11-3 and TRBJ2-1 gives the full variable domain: EAGVVQSPRYKIIEKKQPVAFWCNPISGHNTLYWYLQNLGQGPELLIRYENEEAVDDSQLPKDRFSAERLKGVDSTLKIQPAELGDSAVYLCASSLGLGQGAFYNEQFFGPGTRLTVL.

CDR3 amino acids: CSPASGADTDTQYF. The DNA of the CDR3 is TGCAGCCCCGCTAGTGGAGCGGACACAGATACGCAGTATTTT. The chain has TRBV29-1 and TRBJ2-3; D is perhaps TRBD2 (5 bases). CDR1 and CDR2 from the germline V gene are SQVTM and ANQGSEA. The CDR3 spans 14 residues. The V gene lost 8 bases and the J gene lost 2 bases, with 17 bases spanning the gap.

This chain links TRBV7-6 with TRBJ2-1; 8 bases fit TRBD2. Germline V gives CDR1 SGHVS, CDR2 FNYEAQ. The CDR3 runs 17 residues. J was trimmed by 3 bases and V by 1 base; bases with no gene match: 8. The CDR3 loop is CASSLGGASGGYNEQFF. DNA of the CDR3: TGTGCCAGCAGCTTAGGAGGGGCCAGCGGGGGCTACAATGAGCAGTTCTTC.

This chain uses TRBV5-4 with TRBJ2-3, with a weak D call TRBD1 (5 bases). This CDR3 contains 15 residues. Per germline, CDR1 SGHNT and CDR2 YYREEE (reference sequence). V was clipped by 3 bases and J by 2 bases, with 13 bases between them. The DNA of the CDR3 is TGTGCCAGCAGCTACAAACAGGTGAACACAGATACGCAGTATTTT. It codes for CASSYKQVNTDTQYF.

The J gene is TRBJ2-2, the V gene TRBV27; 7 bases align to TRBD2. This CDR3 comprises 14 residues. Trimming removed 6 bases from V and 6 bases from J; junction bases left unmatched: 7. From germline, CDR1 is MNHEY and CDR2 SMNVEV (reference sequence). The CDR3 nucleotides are TGTGCCAGCAGGGGGGAGGCGGGGGCCGGGGAGCTGTTTTTT. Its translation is CASRGEAGAGELFF.

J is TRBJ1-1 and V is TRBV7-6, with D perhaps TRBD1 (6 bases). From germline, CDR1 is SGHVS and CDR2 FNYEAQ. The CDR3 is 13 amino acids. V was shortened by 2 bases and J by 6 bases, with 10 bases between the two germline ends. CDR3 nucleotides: TGTGCCAGCAGCTTACAGGGGACCGCTGAAGCTTTCTTT. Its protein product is CASSLQGTAEAFF.

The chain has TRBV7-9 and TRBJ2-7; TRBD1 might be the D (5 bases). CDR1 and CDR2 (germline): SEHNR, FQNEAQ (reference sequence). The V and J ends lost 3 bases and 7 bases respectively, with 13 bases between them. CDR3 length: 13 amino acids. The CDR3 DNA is TGTGCCAGCAGCTTTATAGGGGCAGGGGAGCAGTACTTC. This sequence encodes CASSFIGAGEQYF. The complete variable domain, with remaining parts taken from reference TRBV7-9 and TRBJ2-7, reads DTGVSQNPRHKITKRGQNVTFRCDPISEHNRLYWYRQTLGQGPEFLTYFQNEAQLEKSRLLSDRFSAERPKGSFSTLEIQRTEQGDSAMYLCASSFIGAGEQYFGPGTRLTVT.

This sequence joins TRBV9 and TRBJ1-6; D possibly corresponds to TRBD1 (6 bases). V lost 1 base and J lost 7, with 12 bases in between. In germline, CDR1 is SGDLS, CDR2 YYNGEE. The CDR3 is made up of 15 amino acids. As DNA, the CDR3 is TGTGCCAGCAGCGTACGACAGGATAACAATTCACCCCTCCACTTT. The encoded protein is CASSVRQDNNSPLHF.

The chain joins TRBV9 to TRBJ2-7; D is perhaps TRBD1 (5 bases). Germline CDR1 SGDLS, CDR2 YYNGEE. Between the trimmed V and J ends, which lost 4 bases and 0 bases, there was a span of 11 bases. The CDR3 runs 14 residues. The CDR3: CASSPDRISYEQYF. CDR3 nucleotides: TGTGCCAGCAGCCCCGACAGAATCTCCTACGAGCAGTACTTC.